This TCR beta chain came from a study of OX40 agonist ivuxolimab in advanced cancers. Turning to the study itself: Checkpoint inhibitors had been given previously to roughly 40% of patients. General study findings and limits: Partial responders receiving 0.1-3.0 mg/kg showed among the lowest clonal expansion. Averaging showed that CD8+ T cells had more expanded clones than CD4+ did. There were also nonresponders showing low normalized T-cell clonal expansion.

The V end was cut by 0 bases, the J end by 0 bases, with 12 bases between. The CDR3 consists of 16 residues. Germline V lookup: CDR1 GTSNPN, CDR2 SVGIG (reference sequence). The assay was immunoSEQ multiplex PCR, and TCRdb's table has in-frame clones only and misses some. This table has about 65,000 clones, more than 70% appearing once. As concerns this clone: Its specificity is not known.

This receptor was obtained from an adult with an advanced solid tumor such as melanoma, head and neck, liver or kidney cancer. The sequencing here drew on CD4+ or CD8+ T cells sorted from blood, taken in a trial of the OX40 agonist ivuxolimab. The rearrangement links TRBV30 to TRBJ2-1, with D possibly being TRBD1 (5 bases). The CDR3 loop reads CAWSVRGFSSYNEQFF. For the CDR3, the DNA is TGTGCCTGGAGTGTAAGGGGATTTAGCTCCTACAATGAGCAGTTCTTC.